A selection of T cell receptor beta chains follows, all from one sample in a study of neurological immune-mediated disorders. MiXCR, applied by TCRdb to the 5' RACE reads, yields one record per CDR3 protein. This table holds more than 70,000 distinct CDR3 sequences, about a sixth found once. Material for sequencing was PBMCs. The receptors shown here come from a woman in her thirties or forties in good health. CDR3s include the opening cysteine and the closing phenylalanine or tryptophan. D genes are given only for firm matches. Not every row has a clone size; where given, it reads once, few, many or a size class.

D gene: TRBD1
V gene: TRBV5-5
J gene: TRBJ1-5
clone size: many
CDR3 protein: CASSLGQGSFQPQHF
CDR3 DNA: TGTGCCAGCAGCCTCGGACAGGGGAGCTTTCAGCCCCAGCATTTT

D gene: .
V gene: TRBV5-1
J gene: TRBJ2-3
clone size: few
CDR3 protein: CASSPTTTDTQYF
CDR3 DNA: TGCGCCAGCAGCCCGACCACCACAGATACGCAGTATTTT

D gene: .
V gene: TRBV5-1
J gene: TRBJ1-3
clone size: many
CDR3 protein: CASSVAGITSGNTIYF
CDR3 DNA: TGCGCCAGCAGCGTAGCCGGGATTACCTCTGGAAACACCATATATTTT

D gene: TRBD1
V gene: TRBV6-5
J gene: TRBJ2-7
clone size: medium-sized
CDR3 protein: CASSSGQGHSYEQYF
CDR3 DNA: TGTGCCAGCAGTTCTGGACAGGGGCATTCGTACGAGCAGTACTTC

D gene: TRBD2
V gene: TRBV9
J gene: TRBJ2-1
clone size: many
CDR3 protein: CASSAGTSYNEQFF
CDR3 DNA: TGTGCCAGCAGCGCCGGGACTAGCTACAATGAGCAGTTCTTC

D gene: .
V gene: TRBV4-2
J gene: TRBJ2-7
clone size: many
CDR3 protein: CASSQPGAGFSYEQYF
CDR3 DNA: TGTGCCAGCAGCCAACCTGGCGCGGGGTTCTCCTACGAGCAGTACTTC

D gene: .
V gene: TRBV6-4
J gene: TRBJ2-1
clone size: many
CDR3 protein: CASSKLAATYNEQFF
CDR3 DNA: TGTGCCAGCAGTAAATTAGCGGCTACCTACAATGAGCAGTTCTTC

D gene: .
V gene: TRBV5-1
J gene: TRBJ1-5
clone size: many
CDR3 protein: CASSLVPTQPQHF
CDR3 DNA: TGCGCCAGCAGCTTGGTACCGACTCAGCCCCAGCATTTT

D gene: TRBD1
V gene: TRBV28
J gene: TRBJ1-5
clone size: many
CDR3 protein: CASSSGTGVNQPQHF
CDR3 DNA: TGTGCCAGCAGTTCCGGTACAGGGGTCAATCAGCCCCAGCATTTT

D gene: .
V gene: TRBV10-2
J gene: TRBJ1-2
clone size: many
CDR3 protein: CASSDLIQDVNYGYTF
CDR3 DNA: TGCGCCAGCAGTGACTTGATCCAGGACGTAAACTATGGCTACACCTTC

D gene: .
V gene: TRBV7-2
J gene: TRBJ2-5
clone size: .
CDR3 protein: CASSFAGRPQETQYF
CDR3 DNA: TGTGCCAGCAGCTTCGCGGGGCGACCTCAAGAGACCCAGTACTTC

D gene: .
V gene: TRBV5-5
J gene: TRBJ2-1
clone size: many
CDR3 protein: CASRTSLNEQFF
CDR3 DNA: TGTGCCAGCAGGACTAGTTTAAATGAGCAGTTCTTC

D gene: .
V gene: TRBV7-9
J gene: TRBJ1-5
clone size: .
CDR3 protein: CASSLGPYGQPQHF
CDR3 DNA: TGTGCCAGCAGCTTAGGCCCCTATGGTCAGCCCCAGCATTTT

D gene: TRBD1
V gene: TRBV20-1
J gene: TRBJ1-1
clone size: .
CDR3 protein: CSDTLNDRDTEAFF
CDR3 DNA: TGCAGCGATACACTTAACGACAGGGACACTGAAGCTTTCTTT

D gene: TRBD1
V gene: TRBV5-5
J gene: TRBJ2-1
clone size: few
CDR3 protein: CASSRDREGYNEQFF
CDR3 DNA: TGTGCCAGCAGCAGGGACAGGGAGGGATACAATGAGCAGTTCTTC